These 11 T cell receptor beta chains originate from one sample sequenced in a study of T cell responses to AZD1222 COVID-19 vaccine (TCRdb year 2021). In light of the paper, this sample's time point label describes: baseline before first vaccination. The library was made by the immunoSEQ multiplex PCR assay. TCRdb holds this immuneACCESS table with in-frame rearrangements only. Some clones are missing; in checked studies, unresolved V genes explain under half, and the rest has no known cause. Within this sample are 110,000 to 150,000 clones, with about 90% of them counted one time only. The ten largest clones capture about 2.7% of the sample. The source material was peripheral blood, sampled on day 0 of AZD1222 vaccination. Source of these receptors: an adult in good health.

The rearrangement joins TRBV7-8 to TRBJ1-2; the match to TRBD1 covers 9 bases. V was pared by 1 base and J by 3 bases, with 9 bases of the junction left unmatched. CDR3 size: 17 residues. Per germline, CDR1 SGHVS and CDR2 FQNEAQ. The CDR3, as DNA: TGTGCCAGCAGCTTAGTGCCCCCGGGACAGGGCTACTATGGCTACACCTTC. The encoded protein is CASSLVPPGQGYYGYTF. The entire variable domain, with the rest obtained from reference TRBV7-8 and TRBJ1-2, is as follows: GAGVSQSPRYKVAKRGQDVALRCDPISGHVSLFWYQQALGQGPEFLTYFQNEAQLDKSGLPSDRFFAERPEGSVSTLKIQRTQQEDSAVYLCASSLVPPGQGYYGYTFGSGTRLTVV.

This sequence joins TRBV9 and TRBJ2-7, with 7 bases that match TRBD1. Trimming at V came to 3 bases and at J to 6 bases, leaving 6 bases not matched to a gene. Germline V CDR1 and CDR2: SGDLS, YYNGEE. The CDR3 length is 13 residues. The CDR3 DNA is TGTGCCAGCAGCGCCTGGACAGGTAGCGAGCAGTACTTC. Translating it yields CASSAWTGSEQYF.

The V gene is TRBV9, the J gene TRBJ2-1, with a possible D match to TRBD2 (6 bases). The CDR3 extends over 13 amino acids. Germline CDR1 is SGDLS and CDR2 is YYNGEE. V lost 3 bases and J 5 bases, leaving 9 bases between the germline ends. The CDR3 loop is CASSARLDNEQFF. The CDR3 coding sequence is TGTGCCAGCAGCGCCAGACTAGACAATGAGCAGTTCTTC.

V is TRBV7-8 and J is TRBJ2-7; 12 nucleotides align to TRBD2. Germline V gives CDR1 SGHVS, CDR2 FQNEAQ. This CDR3 contains 16 residues. V shed 4 bases and J 3 bases; nucleotides not matched to a gene: 7. Written as DNA, the CDR3 is TGTGCCAGCAGCTGGACGACTAGCGGGAGAGGCTACGAGCAGTACTTC. Its translation: CASSWTTSGRGYEQYF.

The CDR3 coding sequence is TGTGCCAGCTCACCACCCGGACTAGCGGGCCAAGAGACCCAGTACTTC. Translation: CASSPPGLAGQETQYF. V gene TRBV18 combines with J gene TRBJ2-5; 11 positions agree with TRBD2. J lost 1 base, V lost 0 bases, and 1 base had no gene match. Looked up from germline, CDR1 is KGHSH and CDR2 is LQKENI. The CDR3 consists of 16 residues.

The chain links TRBV9 to TRBJ2-2; D gene uncertain. The CDR3 totals 14 residues. Germline V gene sequence: CDR1 SGDLS, CDR2 YYNGEE. V was clipped by 0 bases and J by 6 bases, with 9 bases between them. The CDR3 reads CASSVGRGAGELFF. CDR3 nucleotides: TGTGCCAGCAGCGTAGGAAGAGGAGCCGGGGAGCTGTTTTTT.

This clone was seen a handful of times. This sequence joins TRBV7-3 and TRBJ2-3; 8 bases are shared with TRBD1. CDR3 length: 14 residues. V shed 3 bases, J shed 4 bases, and the junction held 3 bases outside the gene matches. Germline V gene lookup returns CDR1 SGHTA and CDR2 FQGTGA. The CDR3 sequence: CASSLTGAADTQYF. The CDR3 DNA is TGTGCCAGCAGCTTGACAGGGGCTGCAGATACGCAGTATTTT.

The gene calls are TRBV4-1 and TRBJ2-3; TRBD2 might be the D (7 bases). This CDR3 contains 17 residues. Germline V gives CDR1 MGHRA, CDR2 YSYEKL. V lost 4 bases to trimming and J lost 2 bases, with 19 bases between them. CDR3 nucleotides: TGCGCCAGCAGCCTCTCCACCGGGGGGCAGGACACAGATACGCAGTATTTT. Translated: CASSLSTGGQDTDTQYF.

V usage is TRBV6-6 and J usage is TRBJ1-5, with TRBD1 identical over 11 bases. This CDR3 has 15 amino acids. The J segment lost 4 bases and the V segment lost 7 bases, leaving 6 bases of the junction unmatched. CDR1 is MNHNY, CDR2 SVGAGI, per germline (reference sequence). CDR3 nucleotide sequence: TGTGCCAGCACGATGGGGACAGGGGGAAATCAGCCCCAGCATTTT. Its protein is CASTMGTGGNQPQHF.

The chain has TRBV9 and TRBJ1-2, with 9 bases fitting TRBD1. CDR1 SGDLS and CDR2 YYNGEE come from the germline V gene. The CDR3 runs 15 residues. With V trimmed by 0 bases and J by 1 base, 1 base remained unmatched. The CDR3 region is CASSVEGQGNYGYTF. The CDR3 coding sequence is TGTGCCAGCAGCGTAGAGGGACAGGGTAACTATGGCTACACCTTC. Full variable domain (missing parts from reference TRBV9 and TRBJ1-2): DSGVTQTPKHLITATGQRVTLRCSPRSGDLSVYWYQQSLDQGLQFLIQYYNGEERAKGNILERFSAQQFPDLHSELNLSSLELGDSALYFCASSVEGQGNYGYTFGSGTRLTVV.

The chain recombines TRBV7-2 with TRBJ1-4, with a possible D match to TRBD1 (5 bases). Trimming shortened V by 7 bases and J by 5 bases, and 17 bases separated the two germline ends. CDR1 and CDR2 (germline): SGHTA, FQGNSA. The CDR3 spans 15 residues. CDR3 DNA: TGTGCCAGCACCGGCCGGGGGGGACTAAATGAAAAACTGTTTTTT. It is translated as CASTGRGGLNEKLFF.